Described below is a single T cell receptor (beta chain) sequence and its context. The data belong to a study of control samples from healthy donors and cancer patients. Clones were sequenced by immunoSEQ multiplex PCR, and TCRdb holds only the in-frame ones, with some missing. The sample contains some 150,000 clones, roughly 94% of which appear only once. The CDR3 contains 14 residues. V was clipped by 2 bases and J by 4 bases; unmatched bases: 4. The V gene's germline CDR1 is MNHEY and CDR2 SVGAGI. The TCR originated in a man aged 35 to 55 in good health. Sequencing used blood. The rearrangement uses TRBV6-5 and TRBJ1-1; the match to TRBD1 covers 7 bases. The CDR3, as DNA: TGTGCCAGCAGTTACGACAGGGTTGCCACTGAAGCTTTCTTT. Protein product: CASSYDRVATEAFF.